The following is a TCR beta chain sequence with its context. Its specificity is unknown. The CDR3 is made up of 15 amino acids. V was trimmed by 4 bases and J by 0 bases, leaving 15 bases between them. Looked up from germline, CDR1 is SQVTM and CDR2 is ANQGSEA. This sample is part of a study of T cell responses to AZD1222 COVID-19 vaccine. Notes on the study in general: The breadth and depth of Spike-specific TCRs increased once two AZD1222 doses had been given. Repertoires were obtained only post-peak T cell response. Donors skewed white British and female; clonal diversity was possibly underestimated.

Assay used: immunoSEQ multiplex PCR; TCRdb lists only in-frame clones, some missing. The table has roughly 120,000 clones, roughly 89% seen once; the top ten hold approximately 4.8%. The rearrangement uses TRBV29-1 and TRBJ2-5; weak D call: TRBD2 (6 bases). Sample: peripheral blood, taken on day 0 of AZD1222 vaccination. This sequence originates from an adult in good health. This CDR3 is CSVVAGTVYQETQYF. The CDR3 DNA follows: TGCAGCGTTGTCGCGGGAACCGTATACCAAGAGACCCAGTACTTC.